This entry lists 3 T cell receptor beta chains sequenced from one sample in a study of blood T cell repertoires in COVID-19. Clones were read by immunoSEQ multiplex PCR, and TCRdb kept only the in-frame ones, dropping some. Altogether around 120,000 clones are present, around nine tenths being singletons, with the ten largest covering approximately 8%. The source material was peripheral blood. These receptors all come from a man aged 45-65 years with acute or convalescent COVID-19.

This chain uses TRBV15 with TRBJ2-3, with D perhaps TRBD2 (6 bases). This CDR3 is 14 amino acids long. V lost 5 bases to trimming and J lost 6 bases, with 15 bases between them. From germline, CDR1 is LNHNV and CDR2 YYDKDF (reference sequence). The CDR3 bases are TGTGCCACCAGCCGGGGACTCCAACCGGATACGCAGTATTTT. Protein: CATSRGLQPDTQYF.

The chain has TRBV29-1 and TRBJ2-1; D is perhaps TRBD1 (5 bases). Per the germline V gene, CDR1 is SQVTM and CDR2 is ANQGSEA. The CDR3 is 10 amino acids. V was trimmed by 6 bases and J by 12 bases, leaving 12 bases between them. The CDR3 DNA follows: TGCAGCGTGACCCACACAGGGCAGTTCTTC. Its translation is CSVTHTGQFF.

V and J are TRBV6-5 and TRBJ2-5; weak D call: TRBD2 (6 bases). The germline CDR1 and CDR2 sequences are MNHEY and SVGAGI. The CDR3 is 14 residues long. The V and J ends lost 0 bases and 3 bases respectively, with 8 bases between them. The DNA of the CDR3 is TGTGCCAGCAGTTACTCGGAGGGAAAAGAGACCCAGTACTTC. Translating it yields CASSYSEGKETQYF.